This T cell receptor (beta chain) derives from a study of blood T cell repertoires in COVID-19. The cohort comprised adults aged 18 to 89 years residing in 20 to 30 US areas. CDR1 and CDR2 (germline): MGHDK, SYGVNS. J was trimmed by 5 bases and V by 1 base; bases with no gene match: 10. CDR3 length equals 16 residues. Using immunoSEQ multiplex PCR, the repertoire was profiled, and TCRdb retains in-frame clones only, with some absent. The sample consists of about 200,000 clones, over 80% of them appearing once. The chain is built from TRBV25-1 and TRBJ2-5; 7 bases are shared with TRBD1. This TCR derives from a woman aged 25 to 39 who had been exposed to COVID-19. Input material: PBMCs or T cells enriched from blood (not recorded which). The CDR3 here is CASSELTRGLWETQYF. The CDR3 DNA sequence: TGTGCCAGCAGTGAATTGACAAGGGGGCTTTGGGAGACCCAGTACTTC.